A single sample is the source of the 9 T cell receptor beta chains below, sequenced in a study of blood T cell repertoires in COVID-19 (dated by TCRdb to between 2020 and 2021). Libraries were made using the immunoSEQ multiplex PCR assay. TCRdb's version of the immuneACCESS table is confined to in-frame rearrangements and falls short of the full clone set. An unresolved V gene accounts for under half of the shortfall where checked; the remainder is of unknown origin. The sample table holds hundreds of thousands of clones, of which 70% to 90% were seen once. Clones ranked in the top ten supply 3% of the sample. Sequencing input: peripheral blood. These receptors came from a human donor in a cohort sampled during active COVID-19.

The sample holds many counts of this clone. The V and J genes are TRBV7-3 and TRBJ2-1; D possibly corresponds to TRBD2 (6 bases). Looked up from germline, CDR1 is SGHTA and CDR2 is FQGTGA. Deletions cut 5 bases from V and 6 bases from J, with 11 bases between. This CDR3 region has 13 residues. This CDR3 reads CASSDPEGNEQFF. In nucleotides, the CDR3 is TGTGCCAGCAGCGACCCGGAGGGCAATGAGCAGTTCTTC. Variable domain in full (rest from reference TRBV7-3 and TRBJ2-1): GAGVSQTPSNKVTEKGKYVELRCDPISGHTALYWYRQSLGQGPEFLIYFQGTGAADDSGLPNDRFFAVRPEGSVSTLKIQRTERGDSAVYLCASSDPEGNEQFFGPGTRLTVL.

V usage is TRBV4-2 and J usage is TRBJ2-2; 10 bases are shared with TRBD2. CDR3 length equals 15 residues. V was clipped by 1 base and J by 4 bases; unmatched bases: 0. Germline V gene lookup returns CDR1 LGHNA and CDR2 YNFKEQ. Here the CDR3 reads CASSQGTSGTGELFF. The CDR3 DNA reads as TGTGCCAGCAGCCAAGGGACTAGCGGCACCGGGGAGCTGTTTTTT.

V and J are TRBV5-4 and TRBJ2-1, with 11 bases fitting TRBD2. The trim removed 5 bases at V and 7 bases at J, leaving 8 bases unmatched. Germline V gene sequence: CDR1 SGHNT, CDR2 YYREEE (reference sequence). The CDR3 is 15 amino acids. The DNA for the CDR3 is TGTGCCAGCAGAAGCACGGGACTAGCGGAAAATGAGCAGTTCTTC. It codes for CASRSTGLAENEQFF. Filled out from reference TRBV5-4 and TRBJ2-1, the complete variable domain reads ETGVTQSPTHLIKTRGQQVTLRCSSQSGHNTVSWYQQALGQGPQFIFQYYREEENGRGNFPPRFSGLQFPNYSSELNVNALELDDSALYLCASRSTGLAENEQFFGPGTRLTVL.

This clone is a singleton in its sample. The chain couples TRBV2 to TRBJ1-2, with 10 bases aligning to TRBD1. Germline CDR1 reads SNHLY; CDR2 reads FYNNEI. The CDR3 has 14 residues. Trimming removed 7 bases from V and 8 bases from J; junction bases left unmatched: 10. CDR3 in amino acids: CASTRSDRGYGYTF. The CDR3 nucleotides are TGTGCCAGCACCCGATCGGACAGGGGGTACGGCTACACCTTC.

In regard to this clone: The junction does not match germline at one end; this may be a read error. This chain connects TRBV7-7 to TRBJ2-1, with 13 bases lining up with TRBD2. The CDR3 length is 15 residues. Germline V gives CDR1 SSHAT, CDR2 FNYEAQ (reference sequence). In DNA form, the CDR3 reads TGTGCTAGCAGTTTGGGACTAGCGGGGCTCAATGAGCAGTTCTTC. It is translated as CASSLGLAGLNEQFF.

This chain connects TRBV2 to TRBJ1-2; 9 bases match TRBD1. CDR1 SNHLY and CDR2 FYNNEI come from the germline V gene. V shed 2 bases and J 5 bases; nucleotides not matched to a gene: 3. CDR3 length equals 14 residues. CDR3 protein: CASSENRGQYGYTF. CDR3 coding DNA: TGTGCCAGCAGTGAAAACAGGGGGCAATATGGCTACACCTTC. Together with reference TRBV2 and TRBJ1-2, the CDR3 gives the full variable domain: EPEVTQTPSHQVTQMGQEVILRCVPISNHLYFYWYRQILGQKVEFLVSFYNNEISEKSEIFDDQFSVERPDGSNFTLKIRSTKLEDSAMYFCASSENRGQYGYTFGSGTRLTVV.

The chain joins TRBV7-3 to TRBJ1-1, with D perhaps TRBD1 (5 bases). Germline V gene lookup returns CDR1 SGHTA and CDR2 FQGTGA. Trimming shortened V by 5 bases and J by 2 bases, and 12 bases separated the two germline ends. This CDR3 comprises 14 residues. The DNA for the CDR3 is TGTGCCAGCAGCCCAGGGCCATTAAACACTGAAGCTTTCTTT. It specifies CASSPGPLNTEAFF.

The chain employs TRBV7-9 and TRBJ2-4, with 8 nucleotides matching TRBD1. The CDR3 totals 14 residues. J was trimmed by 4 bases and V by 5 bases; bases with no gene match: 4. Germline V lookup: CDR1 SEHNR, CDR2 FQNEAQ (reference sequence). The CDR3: CASSQTGAKNIQYF. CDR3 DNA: TGTGCCAGCAGCCAGACAGGGGCAAAAAACATTCAGTACTTC. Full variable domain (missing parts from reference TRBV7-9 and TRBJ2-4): DTGVSQNPRHKITKRGQNVTFRCDPISEHNRLYWYRQTLGQGPEFLTYFQNEAQLEKSRLLSDRFSAERPKGSFSTLEIQRTEQGDSAMYLCASSQTGAKNIQYFGAGTRLSVL.

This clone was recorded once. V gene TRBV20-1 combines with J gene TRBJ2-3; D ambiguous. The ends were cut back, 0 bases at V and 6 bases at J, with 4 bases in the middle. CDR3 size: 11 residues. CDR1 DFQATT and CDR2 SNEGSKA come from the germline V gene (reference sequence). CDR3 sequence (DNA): TGCAGTGCTAGAGATCGGGATACGCAGTATTTT. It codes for CSARDRDTQYF.